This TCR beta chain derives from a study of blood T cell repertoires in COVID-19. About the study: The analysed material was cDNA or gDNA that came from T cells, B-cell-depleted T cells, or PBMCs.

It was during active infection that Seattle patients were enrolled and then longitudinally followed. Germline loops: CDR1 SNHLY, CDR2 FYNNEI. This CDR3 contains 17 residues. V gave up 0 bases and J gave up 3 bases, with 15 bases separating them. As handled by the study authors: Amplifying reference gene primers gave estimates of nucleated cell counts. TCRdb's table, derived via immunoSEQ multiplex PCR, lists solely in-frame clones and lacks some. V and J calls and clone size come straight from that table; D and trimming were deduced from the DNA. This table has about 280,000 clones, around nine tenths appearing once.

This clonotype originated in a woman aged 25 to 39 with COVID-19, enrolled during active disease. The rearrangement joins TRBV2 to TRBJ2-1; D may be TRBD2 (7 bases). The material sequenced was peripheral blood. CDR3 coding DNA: TGTGCCAGCAGTGAAGCGGGAGGGGGGGCCGGCTACAATGAGCAGTTCTTC. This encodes CASSEAGGGAGYNEQFF.